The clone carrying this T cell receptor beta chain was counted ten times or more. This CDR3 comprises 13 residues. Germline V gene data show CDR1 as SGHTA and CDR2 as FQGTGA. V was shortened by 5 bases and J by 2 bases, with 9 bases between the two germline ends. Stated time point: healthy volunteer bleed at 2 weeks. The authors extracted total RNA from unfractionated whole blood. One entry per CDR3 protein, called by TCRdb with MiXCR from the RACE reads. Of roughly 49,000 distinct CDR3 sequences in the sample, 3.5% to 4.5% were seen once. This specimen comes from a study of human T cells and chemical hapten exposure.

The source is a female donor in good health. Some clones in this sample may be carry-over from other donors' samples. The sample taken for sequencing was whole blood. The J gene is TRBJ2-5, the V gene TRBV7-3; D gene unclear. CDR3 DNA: TGTGCCAGCAGCCCTGGGGAACAAGAGACCCAGTACTTC. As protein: CASSPGEQETQYF.